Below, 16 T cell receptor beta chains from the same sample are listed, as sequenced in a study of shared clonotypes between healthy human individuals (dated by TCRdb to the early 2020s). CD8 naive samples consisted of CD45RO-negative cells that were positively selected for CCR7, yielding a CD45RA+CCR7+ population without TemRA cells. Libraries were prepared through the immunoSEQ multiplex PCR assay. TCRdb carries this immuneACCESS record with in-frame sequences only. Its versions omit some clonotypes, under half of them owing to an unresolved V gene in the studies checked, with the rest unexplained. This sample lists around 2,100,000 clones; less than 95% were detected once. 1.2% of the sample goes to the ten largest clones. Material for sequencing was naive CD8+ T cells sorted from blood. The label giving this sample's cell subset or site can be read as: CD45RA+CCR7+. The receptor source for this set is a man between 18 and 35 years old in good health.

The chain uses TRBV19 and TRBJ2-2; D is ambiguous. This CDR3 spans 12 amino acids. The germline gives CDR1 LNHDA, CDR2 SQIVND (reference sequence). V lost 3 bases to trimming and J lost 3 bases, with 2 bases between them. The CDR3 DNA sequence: TGTGCCAGTAGTATGTACACCGGGGAGCTGTTTTTT. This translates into CASSMYTGELFF.

The CDR3 protein is CASSDSNLIDRATNEKLFF. CDR3 sequence (DNA): TGTGCCAGCAGTGACTCGAACCTCATTGATCGGGCAACTAATGAAAAACTGTTTTTT. The chain uses TRBV6-4 and TRBJ1-4; D unclear. Germline values: CDR1 MRHNA, CDR2 SNTAGT. CDR3 size: 19 residues. Trimming shortened V by 0 bases and J by 0 bases, and 17 bases separated the two germline ends.

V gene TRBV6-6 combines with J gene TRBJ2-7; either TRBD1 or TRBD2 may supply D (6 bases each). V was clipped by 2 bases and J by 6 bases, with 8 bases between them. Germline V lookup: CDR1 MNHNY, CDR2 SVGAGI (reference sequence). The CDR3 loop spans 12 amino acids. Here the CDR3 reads CASSYGGPEQYF. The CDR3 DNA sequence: TGTGCCAGCAGTTACGGGGGGCCCGAGCAGTACTTC.

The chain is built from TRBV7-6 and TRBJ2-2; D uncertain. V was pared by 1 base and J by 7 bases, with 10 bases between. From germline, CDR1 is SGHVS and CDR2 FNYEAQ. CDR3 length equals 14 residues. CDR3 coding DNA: TGTGCCAGCAGCTTAGGAGGTGGTAGCGGGGAGCTGTTTTTT. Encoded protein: CASSLGGGSGELFF.

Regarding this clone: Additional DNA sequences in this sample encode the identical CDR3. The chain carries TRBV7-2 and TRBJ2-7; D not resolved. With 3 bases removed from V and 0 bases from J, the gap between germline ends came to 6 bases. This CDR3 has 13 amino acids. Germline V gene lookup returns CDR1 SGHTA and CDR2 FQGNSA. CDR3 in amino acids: CASSFYGSYEQYF. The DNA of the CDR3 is TGTGCCAGCAGCTTTTACGGCTCCTACGAGCAGTACTTC.

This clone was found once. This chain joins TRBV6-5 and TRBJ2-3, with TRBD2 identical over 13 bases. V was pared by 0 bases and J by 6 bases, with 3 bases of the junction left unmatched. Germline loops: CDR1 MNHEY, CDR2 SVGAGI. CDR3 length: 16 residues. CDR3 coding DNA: TGTGCCAGCAGTTACTCGACTAGCGGGAGGTCTGATACGCAGTATTTT. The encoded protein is CASSYSTSGRSDTQYF.

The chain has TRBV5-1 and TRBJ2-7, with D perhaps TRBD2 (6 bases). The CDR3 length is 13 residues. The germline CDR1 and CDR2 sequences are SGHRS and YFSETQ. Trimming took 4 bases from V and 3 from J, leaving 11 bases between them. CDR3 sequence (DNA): TGCGCCAGCAGCGCGGGACTGAACTACGAGCAGTACTTC. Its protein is CASSAGLNYEQYF.

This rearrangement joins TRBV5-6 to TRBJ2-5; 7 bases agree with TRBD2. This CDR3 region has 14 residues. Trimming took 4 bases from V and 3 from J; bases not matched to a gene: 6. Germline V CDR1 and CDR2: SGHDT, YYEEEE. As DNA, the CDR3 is TGTGCCAGCAGCCTAGGACTAGACAAAGAGACCCAGTACTTC. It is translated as CASSLGLDKETQYF.

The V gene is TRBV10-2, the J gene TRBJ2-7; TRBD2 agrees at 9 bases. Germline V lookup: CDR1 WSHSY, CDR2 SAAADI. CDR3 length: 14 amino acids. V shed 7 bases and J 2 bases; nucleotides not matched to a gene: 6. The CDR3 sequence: CASTLAGLPYEQYF. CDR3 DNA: TGCGCCAGCACCCTAGCGGGATTACCCTACGAGCAGTACTTC.

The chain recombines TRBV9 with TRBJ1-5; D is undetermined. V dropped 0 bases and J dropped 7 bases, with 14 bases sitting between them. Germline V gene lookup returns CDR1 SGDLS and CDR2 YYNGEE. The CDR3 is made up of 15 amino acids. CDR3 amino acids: CASSVGGFLGQPQHF. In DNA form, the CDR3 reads TGTGCCAGCAGCGTAGGTGGCTTCTTGGGACAGCCCCAGCATTTT.

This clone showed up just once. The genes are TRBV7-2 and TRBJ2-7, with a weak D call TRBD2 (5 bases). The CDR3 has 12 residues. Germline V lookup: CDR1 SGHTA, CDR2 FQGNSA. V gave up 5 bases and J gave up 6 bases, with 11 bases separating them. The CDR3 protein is CASSPTRGEQYF. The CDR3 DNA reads TGTGCCAGCAGCCCTACTAGAGGCGAGCAGTACTTC.

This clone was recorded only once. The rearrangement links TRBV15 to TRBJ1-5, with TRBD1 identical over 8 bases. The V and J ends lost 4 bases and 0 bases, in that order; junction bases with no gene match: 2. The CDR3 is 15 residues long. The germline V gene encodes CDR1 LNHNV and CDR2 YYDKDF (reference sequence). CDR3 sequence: CATSNGQGSNQPQHF. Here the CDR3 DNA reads TGTGCCACCAGCAATGGACAGGGTAGCAATCAGCCCCAGCATTTT.

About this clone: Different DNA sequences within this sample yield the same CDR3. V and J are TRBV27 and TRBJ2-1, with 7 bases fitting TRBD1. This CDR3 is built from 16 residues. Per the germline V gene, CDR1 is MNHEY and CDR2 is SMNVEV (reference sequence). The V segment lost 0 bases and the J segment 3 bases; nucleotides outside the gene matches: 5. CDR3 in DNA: TGTGCCAGCAGTTTATCGTCCGGGACAGTCTACAATGAGCAGTTCTTC. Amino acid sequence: CASSLSSGTVYNEQFF.

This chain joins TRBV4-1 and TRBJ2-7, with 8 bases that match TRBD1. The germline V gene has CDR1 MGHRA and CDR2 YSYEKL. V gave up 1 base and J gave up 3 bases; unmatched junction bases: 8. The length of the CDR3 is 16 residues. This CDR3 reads CASSQVIGTGNYEQYF. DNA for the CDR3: TGCGCCAGCAGCCAAGTTATCGGGACAGGAAACTACGAGCAGTACTTC.

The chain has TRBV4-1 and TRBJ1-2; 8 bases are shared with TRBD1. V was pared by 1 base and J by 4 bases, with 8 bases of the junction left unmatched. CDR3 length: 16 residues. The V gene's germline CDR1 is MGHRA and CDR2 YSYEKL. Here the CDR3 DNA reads TGCGCCAGCAGCCAAGGGACAGGGTATTTGGTCTATGGCTACACCTTC. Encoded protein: CASSQGTGYLVYGYTF.

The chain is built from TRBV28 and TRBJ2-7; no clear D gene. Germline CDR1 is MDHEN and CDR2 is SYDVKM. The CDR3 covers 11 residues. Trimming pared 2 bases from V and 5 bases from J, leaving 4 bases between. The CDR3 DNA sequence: TGTGCCAGCAGTTTAAGCGACGAGCAGTACTTC. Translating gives CASSLSDEQYF.